The present TCR beta chain was sequenced within a study of early T cells in non-severe SARS-CoV-2 infection. Study as a whole: The chains were unpaired, and the sequenced material was bulk RNA from unsorted whole blood. Study findings and constraints: Matching results from VDJdb favored anti-spike CD8 responses, leaving private and CD4 specificities undetected.

Each cDNA molecule carried a unique molecular identifier. TCRdb re-called the 5' RACE reads through MiXCR, storing one row per CDR3 protein. The sample has around 99,000 distinct CDR3 sequences, around 10% seen once. The V end lost 6 bases, the J end lost 2 bases, and 14 bases lay between the germline ends. Germline values: CDR1 ENHRY, CDR2 SYGVKD. This CDR3 region has 15 residues. This clonotype was detected many times. Its target is not known. The sequence derives from an adult who was a healthcare worker with PCR-confirmed SARS-CoV-2 infection or an uninfected control (not recorded which). The gene calls are TRBV10-3 and TRBJ1-5; D unclear. The sample taken for sequencing was whole blood. The CDR3 protein is CAIRNLISGNQPQHF. In DNA, the CDR3 is TGTGCCATCAGGAATTTGATCTCGGGCAATCAGCCCCAGCATTTT.